This T cell receptor beta chain was captured in a study of long-term antiretroviral therapy in people with HIV. Germline V gene sequence: CDR1 SQVTM, CDR2 ANQGSEA. The CDR3 covers 13 residues. V gave up 4 bases and J gave up 7 bases, with 16 bases separating them. Sequencing relied on immunoSEQ assay v3.0, run at survey level. The assay was immunoSEQ multiplex PCR, and TCRdb's table has in-frame clones only and misses some. This sample carries 20,000 to 25,000 clones, approximately 76% of them seen once, and the ten largest clones take roughly an eighth. The sequenced sample was unsorted PBMCs, obtained 1.7 to 1.8 years before starting antiretroviral therapy. The chain has TRBV29-1 and TRBJ1-2, with D maybe TRBD1 (6 bases). The TCR comes from a woman aged 40-49 years with HIV. The CDR3 loop reads CSVGENRAAGYTF. The CDR3 DNA follows: TGCAGCGTTGGGGAAAACAGGGCTGCTGGCTACACCTTC.